The clone carrying this T cell receptor (beta chain) showed up just a few times. Alongside a J-beta primer mix, a sample-barcoded 5' primer served in a second PCR lasting about 6 to 11 cycles. TCRdb recomputed calls from the 5' RACE reads with MiXCR, one row per CDR3 protein. The sample lists 1.5 million to 2 million distinct CDR3 sequences; 28% were seen once. The CDR3 is made up of 13 amino acids. The V gene lost 7 bases and the J gene lost 5 bases, with 14 bases spanning the gap. Germline assignment: CDR1 MNHEY and CDR2 SVGAGI. These data are taken from a study of blood T cells in healthy people across ages.

The sequence was obtained from a woman in her 30s in good health. This sequence joins TRBV6-5 and TRBJ1-1; D remains ambiguous. The sequencing input was blood. The CDR3 region has the DNA TGTGCCAGCACCCAGGATCTGGGGACTGAAGCTTTCTTT. Its translation is CASTQDLGTEAFF.